This T cell receptor beta chain derives from a study of T cell changes during pregnancy in multiple sclerosis. Per the germline V gene, CDR1 is SGHRS and CDR2 is YFSETQ. The V end lost 8 bases, the J end lost 1 base, and 12 bases lay between the germline ends. This CDR3 spans 14 amino acids. Some clones are missing from TCRdb's copy, which holds only in-frame ones; the method was immunoSEQ multiplex PCR. Of about 72,000 clones listed, more than 85% are singletons. This sequence joins TRBV5-1 and TRBJ2-2; tentative D call: TRBD2 (6 bases). Sample: peripheral blood, taken in the first trimester of pregnancy. The sequence was obtained from a female donor in good health, enrolled as a control in a pregnancy study. CDR3 DNA: TGCGCCAGTAAGGGCGGGATGAACACCGGGGAGCTGTTTTTT. It codes for CASKGGMNTGELFF.